These 10 T cell receptor beta chains were sequenced from one sample in a study of breast tumors, draining lymph nodes, adjacent tissues. TCRdb redid the calling of the multiplex PCR reads with MiXCR, one entry per CDR3 protein. The sample records 200,000 to 250,000 distinct CDR3 sequences, around 35% being singletons. Samples came from axillary lymph nodes draining the breast cancer. Sequenced: axillary lymph node tissue. Source of these receptors: a female donor with breast cancer. Some clones in this sample may be carry-over from other donors' samples.

This clonotype was observed many times. The chain joins TRBV9 to TRBJ2-1, with TRBD2 identical over 11 bases. Trimming removed 3 bases from V and 9 bases from J; junction bases left unmatched: 2. There are 13 residues in the CDR3. Germline values: CDR1 SGDLS, CDR2 YYNGEE. The chain's CDR3 is CASSGGTSGEQFF. The CDR3 region has the DNA TGTGCCAGCAGCGGTGGGACTAGCGGTGAGCAGTTCTTC.

This clonotype has ten or more counts. The rearrangement joins TRBV19 to TRBJ2-1; D gene uncertain. The CDR3 extends over 16 amino acids. V lost 1 base to trimming and J lost 4 bases, with 14 bases between them. CDR1 is LNHDA and CDR2 is SQIVND in the germline V gene (reference sequence). CDR3 DNA: TGTGCCAGTAGTATAGTATTAAGGTATACTTACAATGAGCAGTTCTTC. It codes for CASSIVLRYTYNEQFF.

The V gene is TRBV15, the J gene TRBJ1-2, with TRBD1 identical over 9 bases. Trimming cost V 5 bases and J 5 bases; bases outside gene matches: 12. CDR3 size: 16 residues. CDR1 and CDR2 (germline): LNHNV, YYDKDF (reference sequence). CDR3 protein: CATSPEDRGIGYGYTF. The CDR3 region has the DNA TGTGCCACCAGCCCGGAGGACAGGGGTATTGGTTATGGCTACACCTTC.

Ten or more counts support this clonotype. CDR3 in amino acids: CASSLDRGSLQQYF. In nucleotides, the CDR3 is TGTGCCAGCAGCTTAGATCGGGGGAGCCTGCAGCAGTACTTC. The chain employs TRBV11-2 and TRBJ2-7; maybe TRBD2 (6 bases). Germline V gene sequence: CDR1 SGHAT, CDR2 FQNNGV. This CDR3 region has 14 residues. The ends were cut back, 0 bases at V and 8 bases at J, with 14 bases in the middle.

This clonotype was recorded at least ten times. CDR3 residues: CASSLGRDDEQYF. The CDR3 DNA sequence: TGTGCCAGCAGTTTAGGCAGGGATGACGAGCAGTACTTC. V and J are TRBV12-3 or TRBV12-4 and TRBJ2-7; possible D gene TRBD1, 5 bases. V was pared by 1 base and J by 5 bases, with 9 bases between. The CDR3 is 13 residues long.

Details on this clonotype: Possible read error: a much larger clone is one base away. V and J are TRBV9 and TRBJ1-2, with D unresolved. The germline V gene has CDR1 SGDLS and CDR2 YYNGEE. The CDR3 totals 16 residues. As DNA, the CDR3 is TGTGCCAGCAGCGTAGCGTGGAACCCGGAGTACTATGCCTACACCTTC. Protein product: CASSVAWNPEYYAYTF.

Ten or more counts support this clonotype. V usage is TRBV7-6 and J usage is TRBJ2-7; 8 bases agree with TRBD1. Trimming took 6 bases from V and 5 from J; bases not matched to a gene: 12. This CDR3 has 15 residues. Germline V gives CDR1 SGHVS, CDR2 FNYEAQ. Written as DNA, the CDR3 is TGTGCCAGCAGTCCAGGGGGCACAGGGGGGAACGAGCAGTACTTC. Its translation is CASSPGGTGGNEQYF.

A few counts support this clonotype. J is TRBJ1-2 and V is TRBV5-1; TRBD1 might be the D (5 bases). Germline-derived CDR1 and CDR2 are SGHRS and YFSETQ. The CDR3 extends over 16 amino acids. Trimming removed 0 bases from V and 3 bases from J, with 15 bases in between. In DNA, the CDR3 is TGCGCCAGCAGCTTGGAATGGGGGGACCCTCACTATGGCTACACCTTC. It is translated as CASSLEWGDPHYGYTF.

This clonotype was observed at least ten times. This chain connects TRBV7-8 to TRBJ1-4; a possible D gene is TRBD1 (5 bases). The germline V and J ends were trimmed by 5 bases and 4 bases, with 8 bases remaining between them. CDR1 and CDR2 from the germline V gene are SGHVS and FQNEAQ. This CDR3 has 13 amino acids. The DNA for the CDR3 is TGTGCCAGCAGCGTGACAGTTAATGAAAAACTGTTTTTT. This codes for CASSVTVNEKLFF.

This clonotype was recorded at least ten times. V and J are TRBV7-2 and TRBJ2-5; TRBD1 is a possible D gene (5 bases). With 4 bases removed from V and 5 bases from J, the gap between germline ends came to 11 bases. Germline V gene lookup returns CDR1 SGHTA and CDR2 FQGNSA. This CDR3 contains 13 residues. In nucleotides, the CDR3 is TGTGCCAGCAGCTCAGGGTTTCTGGAGACCCAGTACTTC. It translates to CASSSGFLETQYF.